This entry describes one T cell receptor beta chain. The source of the sample is a study of beta chain features in type 1 diabetes. TCRB transcripts that were expressed got sequenced, as all of the isolated RNA had been reverse transcribed. Generated by immunoSEQ multiplex PCR, the TCRdb table keeps only in-frame clones and is missing some. The sample carries 900,000 or so clones, about a sixth recorded once. J lost 2 bases, V lost 2 bases, and 3 bases had no gene match. Germline CDR1 SGHTA, CDR2 FQGTGA. The CDR3 runs to 14 residues. The TCR comes from a woman aged 18-29 years in good health. The sample taken for sequencing was naive CD4+ T cells from blood. This rearrangement joins TRBV7-3 to TRBJ2-7; 7 positions agree with TRBD1. The CDR3 DNA sequence: TGTGCCAGCAGCTTAGGGACAGCTCCCTACGAGCAGTACTTC. Amino acids: CASSLGTAPYEQYF.